The rows below give T cell receptor beta chains drawn from one sample of a study of blood T cell repertoires in COVID-19. Data came from immunoSEQ multiplex PCR; TCRdb stores just in-frame clones and leaves some out. The sample lists some 340,000 clones, roughly four fifths occurring once. Sequenced material: PBMCs or T cells enriched from blood (not recorded which). Receptors were obtained from a woman aged 50 to 60 who had recovered from COVID-19. Both conserved end residues are part of each CDR3. D genes are given only for firm matches. Size values are once, few and many counts, or a class for expanded clones, and some rows have none.

clone size: NA; V gene: TRBV9; J gene: TRBJ1-6; D gene: TRBD1; CDR3 DNA: TGTGCCAGCAGCCCTGACAGGGCCAGGATTTCACCCCTCCACTTT; CDR3 protein: CASSPDRARISPLHF
clone size: NA; V gene: TRBV19; J gene: TRBJ1-2; D gene: NA; CDR3 DNA: TGTGCCAGTAGTATACTCCAAGGACGGGAGTATGGCTACACCTTC; CDR3 protein: CASSILQGREYGYTF
clone size: NA; V gene: TRBV5-1; J gene: TRBJ1-2; D gene: NA; CDR3 DNA: TGCGCCAGCAGCTTGCTACAGAACTATGGCTACACCTTC; CDR3 protein: CASSLLQNYGYTF
clone size: few; V gene: TRBV10-3; J gene: TRBJ1-2; D gene: NA; CDR3 DNA: TGTGCCATCAGCCCGGACAGAGACTATGGCTACACCTTC; CDR3 protein: CAISPDRDYGYTF
clone size: NA; V gene: TRBV18; J gene: TRBJ1-2; D gene: TRBD1; CDR3 DNA: TGTGCCAGCTCACCAGGTTCAGGGGGCTATGGCTACACCTTC; CDR3 protein: CASSPGSGGYGYTF
clone size: NA; V gene: TRBV7-6; J gene: TRBJ2-7; D gene: TRBD2; CDR3 DNA: TGTGCCAGCAGCCGACTAGCGGGACCAGGCGAGCAGTACTTC; CDR3 protein: CASSRLAGPGEQYF
clone size: NA; V gene: TRBV19; J gene: TRBJ2-2; D gene: TRBD2; CDR3 DNA: TGTGCCAGTAGTAGAGGACTAGCTACTCACACCGGGGAGCTGTTTTTT; CDR3 protein: CASSRGLATHTGELFF
clone size: NA; V gene: TRBV5-1; J gene: TRBJ2-3; D gene: TRBD2; CDR3 DNA: TGCGCCAGCAGCGAAGCGGGGGCCACAGATACGCAGTATTTT; CDR3 protein: CASSEAGATDTQYF
clone size: NA; V gene: TRBV7-2; J gene: TRBJ1-1; D gene: NA; CDR3 DNA: TGTGCCAGCAGCGACTACGTTGGCACTGAAGCTTTCTTT; CDR3 protein: CASSDYVGTEAFF
clone size: few; V gene: TRBV2; J gene: TRBJ1-2; D gene: NA; CDR3 DNA: TGTGCCAGCAGTGACGCGACATCCTATGGCTACACCTTC; CDR3 protein: CASSDATSYGYTF
clone size: NA; V gene: TRBV6-5; J gene: TRBJ1-2; D gene: TRBD1; CDR3 DNA: TGTGCCAGCAGGACAGGGGGCTATGGCTACACCTTC; CDR3 protein: CASRTGGYGYTF
clone size: NA; V gene: TRBV29-1; J gene: TRBJ1-2; D gene: NA; CDR3 DNA: TGCAGCGTTGAGTTTGCGGGGTCCTATGGCTACACCTTC; CDR3 protein: CSVEFAGSYGYTF
clone size: NA; V gene: TRBV7-6; J gene: TRBJ2-5; D gene: NA; CDR3 DNA: TGTGCCAGCAGCTCCCCCTATGAGAAACAAGAGACCCAGTACTTC; CDR3 protein: CASSSPYEKQETQYF
clone size: NA; V gene: TRBV30; J gene: TRBJ1-1; D gene: TRBD1; CDR3 DNA: TGTGCCTGGAGTGTACCGGACAGGGTCACTGAAGCTTTCTTT; CDR3 protein: CAWSVPDRVTEAFF
clone size: few; V gene: TRBV3-1/TRBV3-2; J gene: TRBJ1-4; D gene: NA; CDR3 DNA: TGTGCCAGCAGCCAATTCGGGGGAGCCCTCAATGAAAAACTGTTTTTT; CDR3 protein: CASSQFGGALNEKLFF
clone size: NA; V gene: TRBV19; J gene: TRBJ1-2; D gene: TRBD1; CDR3 DNA: TGTGCCAGTAGTTCACCGGGACAGGGATTTGGTGGCTACACCTTC; CDR3 protein: CASSSPGQGFGGYTF
clone size: NA; V gene: TRBV6-2/TRBV6-3; J gene: TRBJ2-3; D gene: NA; CDR3 DNA: TGTGCCAGCAGTTATACTACTGATACGCAGTATTTT; CDR3 protein: CASSYTTDTQYF
clone size: NA; V gene: TRBV6-1; J gene: TRBJ1-4; D gene: NA; CDR3 DNA: TGTGCCAGCAGTGACAGGGGTGCAACTAATGAAAAACTGTTTTTT; CDR3 protein: CASSDRGATNEKLFF
clone size: NA; V gene: TRBV6-5; J gene: TRBJ1-3; D gene: NA; CDR3 DNA: TGTGCCAGCAGTCCCGGTGGAAACACCATATATTTT; CDR3 protein: CASSPGGNTIYF
clone size: NA; V gene: TRBV11-3; J gene: TRBJ2-7; D gene: TRBD1; CDR3 DNA: TGTGCCAGCAGCTTAGCAGACAGGGTCTCCTACGAGCAGTACTTC; CDR3 protein: CASSLADRVSYEQYF
clone size: NA; V gene: TRBV25-1; J gene: TRBJ1-2; D gene: NA; CDR3 DNA: TGTGCCAGCAGTGCCAAGACTGGCCTCTGGGGCTACACCTTC; CDR3 protein: CASSAKTGLWGYTF
clone size: NA; V gene: TRBV5-4; J gene: TRBJ2-1; D gene: TRBD2; CDR3 DNA: TGTGCCAGCAGCTTGGACGGGCGGGGGGGCTATGAGCAGTTCTTC; CDR3 protein: CASSLDGRGGYEQFF
clone size: NA; V gene: TRBV7-3; J gene: TRBJ1-2; D gene: TRBD1; CDR3 DNA: TGTGCCAGCAGCCTAGCCCGCGACAGGGTTGAGGGCTACACCTTC; CDR3 protein: CASSLARDRVEGYTF
clone size: NA; V gene: TRBV5-1; J gene: TRBJ1-6; D gene: NA; CDR3 DNA: TGCGCCAGCAGCATGCGCGGGCAGAATAATTCACCCCTCCACTTT; CDR3 protein: CASSMRGQNNSPLHF
clone size: NA; V gene: TRBV7-8; J gene: TRBJ2-5; D gene: NA; CDR3 DNA: TGTGCCAGCAGCTCTAGAGAGACCCAGTACTTC; CDR3 protein: CASSSRETQYF
clone size: NA; V gene: TRBV5-1; J gene: TRBJ1-4; D gene: NA; CDR3 DNA: TGCGCCAGCAGCTTGGGGGGCCAGCTGAATGAAAAACTGTTTTTT; CDR3 protein: CASSLGGQLNEKLFF
clone size: once; V gene: TRBV4-3; J gene: TRBJ2-1; D gene: TRBD2; CDR3 DNA: TGCGCCAGCTTGGAGGGACTAGCGGTACGGGGTCTTAATGAGCAGTTCTTC; CDR3 protein: CASLEGLAVRGLNEQFF
clone size: NA; V gene: TRBV7-2; J gene: TRBJ2-3; D gene: NA; CDR3 DNA: TGTGCCAGCACCCAAATTAGGGGGGGGAGTACGCAGTATTTT; CDR3 protein: CASTQIRGGSTQYF
clone size: NA; V gene: TRBV10-3; J gene: TRBJ2-7; D gene: TRBD2; CDR3 DNA: TGTGCCATCAGTGACACGGGAGGGTTAGGCCACGAGCAGTACTTC; CDR3 protein: CAISDTGGLGHEQYF
clone size: NA; V gene: TRBV5-1; J gene: TRBJ2-7; D gene: TRBD2; CDR3 DNA: TGCGCCAGCAGCCTCGTAGCGGGAGGATCCTACGAGCAGTACTTC; CDR3 protein: CASSLVAGGSYEQYF